These 23 T cell receptor beta chains originate from one sample sequenced in a study of blood T cell repertoires in COVID-19. Produced via immunoSEQ multiplex PCR; TCRdb's table is partial and in-frame only. This sample carries about 300,000 clones, about nine tenths of them seen once, and the ten largest clones take under 3%. The sequencing sample was made of PBMCs or T cells enriched from blood (not recorded which). These receptors were obtained from a woman in her 50s who had been exposed to COVID-19.

This sequence joins TRBV5-6 and TRBJ1-2; D is unresolved. Germline V gene sequence: CDR1 SGHDT, CDR2 YYEEEE. Trimming stripped 4 bases from V and 8 bases from J, with 21 bases between. The CDR3 extends over 15 amino acids. The CDR3 coding sequence is TGTGCCAGCAGCCCGGAGGAGTCGCGGCAGGCAGGCTACACCTTC. Its translation is CASSPEESRQAGYTF. Full variable domain (rest looked up from reference TRBV5-6 and TRBJ1-2): DAGVTQSPTHLIKTRGQQVTLRCSPKSGHDTVSWYQQALGQGPQFIFQYYEEEERQRGNFPDRFSGHQFPNYSSELNVNALLLGDSALYLCASSPEESRQAGYTFGSGTRLTVV.

The rearrangement uses TRBV6-7 and TRBJ1-6, with 7 bases aligning to TRBD1. TRBV6-7 is labeled an ORF, and its function is uncertain. This CDR3 is 14 amino acids long. The trim removed 5 bases at V and 7 bases at J, leaving 5 bases unmatched. This CDR3 reads CASSLTGMNSPLHF. The CDR3 region has the DNA TGTGCCAGCAGTCTGACAGGGATGAATTCACCCCTCCACTTT.

This chain connects TRBV19 to TRBJ1-1, with a weak D call TRBD1 (5 bases). Germline-derived CDR1 and CDR2 are LNHDA and SQIVND (reference sequence). V lost 6 bases to trimming and J lost 4 bases, with 15 bases between them. CDR3 length equals 14 residues. The CDR3 loop reads CASSLSGGGTEAFF. Here the CDR3 DNA reads TGTGCCAGTAGCTTATCGGGGGGGGGCACTGAAGCTTTCTTT.

This sequence joins TRBV6-1 and TRBJ1-1; D remains ambiguous. CDR3 length: 12 amino acids. Germline V gene lookup returns CDR1 MNHNS and CDR2 SASEGT. The V and J ends lost 2 bases and 1 base respectively, with 2 bases between them. DNA for the CDR3: TGTGCCAGCAGTGAACAGAACACTGAAGCTTTCTTT. Translated, it gives CASSEQNTEAFF.

The rearrangement uses TRBV19 and TRBJ1-5; D possibly corresponds to TRBD1 (6 bases). Looked up from germline, CDR1 is LNHDA and CDR2 is SQIVND (reference sequence). The CDR3 consists of 13 residues. V lost 9 bases and J 4 bases, leaving 13 bases between the germline ends. The CDR3 sequence: CASATGYNQPQHF. CDR3 nucleotide sequence: TGTGCCAGCGCCACAGGGTATAATCAGCCCCAGCATTTT.

The gene calls are TRBV5-5 and TRBJ2-4; D possibly corresponds to TRBD1 (5 bases). V lost 2 bases, J lost 0 bases, and 15 bases lay in between. Germline values: CDR1 SGHKS, CDR2 YYEKEE (reference sequence). The CDR3 is 17 amino acids. This chain's CDR3 is CASSFSSGLLAKNIQYF. The CDR3, as DNA: TGTGCCAGCAGCTTCTCGTCAGGGCTTCTAGCCAAAAACATTCAGTACTTC.

This chain links TRBV2 with TRBJ2-7; perhaps TRBD2 as D (7 bases). From germline, CDR1 is SNHLY and CDR2 FYNNEI. This CDR3 contains 14 residues. Trimming removed 10 bases at V and 4 bases at J, with 20 bases between. CDR3 residues: CATQYRAGDYEQYF. CDR3 sequence (DNA): TGTGCCACTCAATACAGGGCGGGGGATTACGAGCAGTACTTC. Variable domain in full (rest from reference TRBV2 and TRBJ2-7): EPEVTQTPSHQVTQMGQEVILRCVPISNHLYFYWYRQILGQKVEFLVSFYNNEISEKSEIFDDQFSVERPDGSNFTLKIRSTKLEDSAMYFCATQYRAGDYEQYFGPGTRLTVT.

The genes are TRBV27 and TRBJ1-1; 12 bases are a match to TRBD1. The CDR3 covers 15 residues. Germline V CDR1 and CDR2: MNHEY, SMNVEV (reference sequence). The CDR3 protein is CVTRDRGRVNTEAFF. CDR3 in DNA: TGTGTCACTAGGGACAGGGGGCGAGTGAACACTGAAGCTTTCTTT.

CDR3 bases: TGTGCCAGCAGTCATAGGCGGCAGGGGGCTAGTTGGACTGAAGCTTTCTTT. Translated, it gives CASSHRRQGASWTEAFF. The chain couples TRBV7-2 to TRBJ1-1, with 8 bases fitting TRBD1. Germline CDR1 SGHTA, CDR2 FQGNSA. CDR3 size: 17 residues. The J segment lost 5 bases and the V segment lost 6 bases, leaving 17 bases of the junction unmatched.

The sample holds one count of this clone. The V and J genes are TRBV7-2 and TRBJ1-5, with D possibly TRBD1 on 5 matching bases. CDR3 length: 13 amino acids. Germline V gives CDR1 SGHTA, CDR2 FQGNSA. The V and J ends lost 8 bases and 5 bases respectively, with 13 bases between them. This chain's CDR3 is CASSAGSHQPQHF. CDR3 DNA sequence: TGTGCCAGCTCGGCAGGGTCCCATCAGCCCCAGCATTTT. Variable domain in full (rest from reference TRBV7-2 and TRBJ1-5): GAGVSQSPSNKVTEKGKDVELRCDPISGHTALYWYRQSLGQGLEFLIYFQGNSAPDKSGLPSDRFSAERTGGSVSTLTIQRTQQEDSAVYLCASSAGSHQPQHFGDGTRLSIL.

This sequence joins TRBV14 and TRBJ2-3, with a weak D call TRBD1 (5 bases). Looked up from germline, CDR1 is SGHDN and CDR2 is FVKESK. Trimming stripped 3 bases from V and 6 bases from J, with 19 bases between. This CDR3 comprises 16 residues. CDR3 loop: CASSQIPRTPQDTQYF. The CDR3 region has the DNA TGTGCCAGCAGCCAGATTCCTAGGACACCCCAGGATACGCAGTATTTT.

The chain recombines TRBV18 with TRBJ1-2; the match to TRBD1 covers 8 bases. Germline trimming cut 2 bases from V and 1 base from J; bases unmatched to any gene: 12. This CDR3 spans 18 amino acids. In germline, CDR1 is KGHSH, CDR2 LQKENI. The CDR3 coding sequence is TGTGCCAGCTCACCAGTTGGTCGGGCAGGGGGCGATAACTATGGCTACACCTTC. Protein product: CASSPVGRAGGDNYGYTF. Variable domain in full (rest from reference TRBV18 and TRBJ1-2): NAGVMQNPRHLVRRRGQEARLRCSPMKGHSHVYWYRQLPEEGLKFMVYLQKENIIDESGMPKERFSAEFPKEGPSILRIQQVVRGDSAAYFCASSPVGRAGGDNYGYTFGSGTRLTVV.

The chain has TRBV7-8 and TRBJ2-1, with 9 bases matching TRBD1. The CDR3 spans 18 residues. CDR1 SGHVS and CDR2 FQNEAQ come from the germline V gene. V gave up 0 bases and J gave up 7 bases; unmatched junction bases: 13. The CDR3 nucleotides are TGTGCCAGCAGCTTAGCTATTTCAGGGACAGGGATACCGAATGAGCAGTTCTTC. Protein sequence: CASSLAISGTGIPNEQFF.

As to this clone: At one of its ends the junction is not consistent with the germline gene, which may arise from a read error. This chain connects TRBV7-7 to TRBJ2-5, with D tentatively TRBD2 (5 bases). Germline-derived CDR1 and CDR2 are SSHAT and FNYEAQ (reference sequence). The CDR3 has 13 residues. The CDR3 sequence is CASSGLVGETQYF. The CDR3, as DNA: TGTGCTAGCAGCGGACTGGTTGGCGAGACCCAGTACTTC.

This clone was found once. This chain connects TRBV5-1 to TRBJ2-5; D possibly corresponds to TRBD2 (5 bases). Trimming stripped 0 bases from V and 3 bases from J, with 15 bases between. CDR3 size: 16 residues. In germline, CDR1 is SGHRS, CDR2 YFSETQ. The CDR3 DNA follows: TGCGCCAGCAGCTTGGATCTAGCCCCCTATGAAGAGACCCAGTACTTC. Protein: CASSLDLAPYEETQYF. Supplemented by reference TRBV5-1 and TRBJ2-5, the full variable domain reads KAGVTQTPRYLIKTRGQQVTLSCSPISGHRSVSWYQQTPGQGLQFLFEYFSETQRNKGNFPGRFSGRQFSNSRSEMNVSTLELGDSALYLCASSLDLAPYEETQYFGPGTRLLVL.

The chain recombines TRBV25-1 with TRBJ2-2; weak D call: TRBD1 (7 bases). The CDR3 sequence is 16 residues long. Germline V CDR1 and CDR2: MGHDK, SYGVNS. V lost 1 base to trimming and J lost 2 bases, with 11 bases between them. The CDR3 is CASSEWRDRNTGELFF. The CDR3 nucleotides read TGTGCCAGCAGTGAATGGAGGGACAGAAACACCGGGGAGCTGTTTTTT. Combining the CDR3 with reference TRBV25-1 and TRBJ2-2 gives the whole variable domain EADIYQTPRYLVIGTGKKITLECSQTMGHDKMYWYQQDPGMELHLIHYSYGVNSTEKGDLSSESTVSRIRTEHFPLTLESARPSHTSQYLCASSEWRDRNTGELFFGEGSRLTVL.

The rearrangement links TRBV30 to TRBJ1-6; no clear D gene. V lost 4 bases and J 13 bases, leaving 17 bases between the germline ends. The CDR3 totals 13 residues. Germline V gene lookup returns CDR1 GTSNPN and CDR2 SVGIG (reference sequence). This chain's CDR3 is CAWNPRETSPLHF. In DNA form, the CDR3 reads TGTGCCTGGAACCCCCGGGAGACTTCCCCCCTCCACTTT.

With respect to this clone: Different DNA sequences within this sample yield the same CDR3. The chain is built from TRBV11-2 and TRBJ1-1, with 7 bases identical to TRBD1. V shed 1 base, J shed 2 bases, and the junction held 1 base outside the gene matches. The CDR3 totals 14 residues. Germline CDR1 reads SGHAT; CDR2 reads FQNNGV. DNA for the CDR3: TGTGCCAGCAGCTTAGCAGGGGGAAACACTGAAGCTTTCTTT. Translating it yields CASSLAGGNTEAFF.

This chain uses TRBV19 with TRBJ1-5; 8 bases match TRBD1. Trimming took 5 bases from V and 3 from J; bases not matched to a gene: 12. CDR3 size: 17 residues. CDR1 LNHDA and CDR2 SQIVND come from the germline V gene (reference sequence). CDR3 sequence reads: CASSPSTGVFFNQPQHF. CDR3 DNA: TGTGCCAGTAGTCCCTCGACAGGGGTCTTCTTCAATCAGCCCCAGCATTTT.

This chain connects TRBV27 to TRBJ1-6; D remains ambiguous. CDR3 length: 14 residues. Per germline, CDR1 MNHEY and CDR2 SMNVEV (reference sequence). Trimming removed 10 bases at V and 10 bases at J, with 20 bases between. In DNA form, the CDR3 reads TGTGCCACGGCGGGTTGGCTGGGCGGGTCACCCCTCCACTTT. Residues: CATAGWLGGSPLHF.

This clone was seen a single time. The CDR3 nucleotides read TGCGCCAGCAGCACCACAGGGGCCGCGGGAAGGGAGACCCAGTACTTC. Encoded protein: CASSTTGAAGRETQYF. This chain connects TRBV5-1 to TRBJ2-5, with D maybe TRBD1 (7 bases). Germline assignment: CDR1 SGHRS and CDR2 YFSETQ. CDR3 length: 16 amino acids. Trimming removed 4 bases from V and 5 bases from J, with 21 bases in between. Using reference TRBV5-1 and TRBJ2-5 for the parts outside the CDR3, the full variable domain is KAGVTQTPRYLIKTRGQQVTLSCSPISGHRSVSWYQQTPGQGLQFLFEYFSETQRNKGNFPGRFSGRQFSNSRSEMNVSTLELGDSALYLCASSTTGAAGRETQYFGPGTRLLVL.

This sequence joins TRBV2 and TRBJ2-3; 13 bases are a match to TRBD2. Trimming removed 6 bases from V and 5 bases from J; junction bases left unmatched: 5. CDR1 is SNHLY and CDR2 is FYNNEI in the germline V gene. This CDR3 is 15 amino acids long. CDR3 DNA sequence: TGTGCCAGCAGCCTACTAGCGGGGGGGCTAGATACGCAGTATTTT. Protein product: CASSLLAGGLDTQYF.

The chain recombines TRBV7-6 with TRBJ2-3; 13 nucleotides align to TRBD2. CDR3 size: 17 residues. Looked up from germline, CDR1 is SGHVS and CDR2 is FNYEAQ. The V and J ends lost 3 bases and 1 base, in that order; junction bases with no gene match: 4. The CDR3 loop is CASSLGTSGKRTDTQYF. The CDR3 nucleotides read TGTGCCAGCAGCTTGGGGACTAGCGGGAAGCGCACAGATACGCAGTATTTT.